This is a list of T cell receptor beta chains from one sample in a study of long-term antiretroviral therapy in people with HIV. This table comes from immunoSEQ multiplex PCR, and its TCRdb copy is limited to in-frame clones, with some not included. Here the sample spans approximately 15,000 clones, under 90% being singletons. The starting material was unsorted PBMCs, obtained 0.1 years after starting antiretroviral therapy. These receptors came from a man aged 18 to 35 with HIV. The CDR3 runs from the conserved cysteine through the conserved F or W. D genes are given only for firm matches. Not every row has a clone size; where given, it reads once, few, many or a size class.

D	length	V	size	J	CDR3	DNA
-	15	TRBV28	-	TRBJ1-1	CASMVQPLMNTEAFF	TGTGCCAGCATGGTTCAACCACTAATGAACACTGAAGCTTTCTTT
-	13	TRBV7-8	once	TRBJ2-1	CASSLVSRDEQFF	TGTGCCAGCAGCTTAGTGTCTAGGGATGAGCAGTTCTTC
-	13	TRBV4-3	few	TRBJ1-2	CASSQAGGRGYTF	TGCGCCAGCAGCCAAGCGGGGGGACGTGGCTACACCTTC
-	13	TRBV5-1	-	TRBJ1-6	CASRQNDNSPLHF	TGCGCCAGCAGACAGAATGATAATTCACCCCTCCACTTT
TRBD1	14	TRBV19	-	TRBJ1-5	CASSRRQGHQPQHF	TGTGCCAGTAGTAGAAGACAGGGACATCAGCCCCAGCATTTT
-	12	TRBV5-6	once	TRBJ2-7	CASSLWPYEQYF	TGTGCCAGCAGCTTGTGGCCCTACGAGCAGTACTTC
-	14	TRBV27	-	TRBJ2-3	CASSLDAFTDTQYF	TGTGCCAGCAGTTTAGACGCTTTCACAGATACGCAGTATTTT
TRBD1	13	TRBV10-3	-	TRBJ1-2	CAIGDRGRDGYTF	TGTGCCATCGGAGACAGGGGGCGCGATGGCTACACCTTC
-	15	TRBV7-6	-	TRBJ1-3	CASSTMRGSGNTIYF	TGTGCCAGCAGCACCATGAGGGGGTCTGGAAACACCATATATTTT
-	15	TRBV6-1	-	TRBJ2-1	CASSERVEPSDEQFF	TGTGCCAGCAGCGAAAGGGTAGAACCCTCAGACGAGCAGTTCTTC
-	17	TRBV10-1	-	TRBJ1-4	CASRDSTRGGKDEKLFF	TGCGCCAGCAGGGACTCAACTAGGGGGGGCAAGGATGAAAAACTGTTTTTT
-	14	TRBV19	-	TRBJ1-3	CASSPTGSGNTIYF	TGTGCCAGTTCACCGACAGGCTCTGGAAACACCATATATTTT
TRBD1	14	TRBV19	-	TRBJ1-3	CASSMTGGGNTIYF	TGTGCCAGTAGTATGACAGGGGGTGGAAACACCATATATTTT
TRBD2	16	TRBV7-9	-	TRBJ2-1	CASSLGPGGRGNEQFF	TGTGCCAGCAGCTTAGGTCCGGGAGGGCGTGGGAATGAGCAGTTCTTC
-	14	TRBV7-2	-	TRBJ1-1	CASSLGSENTEAFF	TGTGCCAGCAGCTTAGGCTCGGAGAACACTGAAGCTTTCTTT
-	17	TRBV7-2	few	TRBJ1-6	CASSLAPSTAGVPPLHF	TGTGCCAGCAGCTTAGCGCCTTCGACTGCTGGGGTTCCACCCCTCCACTTT
-	15	TRBV18	-	TRBJ2-7	CASSATGYYSYEQYF	TGTGCCAGCTCAGCGACGGGGTACTACTCCTACGAGCAGTACTTC
TRBD1	15	TRBV9	-	TRBJ2-7	CASSPPGQGDEEQYF	TGTGCCAGCAGCCCCCCCGGACAGGGGGATGAGGAGCAGTACTTC
-	11	TRBV20-1	-	TRBJ2-5	CSARTGETQYF	TGCAGTGCGCGGACCGGTGAGACCCAGTACTTC
TRBD1	16	TRBV7-2	-	TRBJ2-1	CASSLGGQGSYNEQFF	TGTGCCAGCAGCTTAGGTGGACAGGGTTCCTACAATGAGCAGTTCTTC
-	13	TRBV4-1	-	TRBJ1-1	CASSPGTIPEAFF	TGCGCCAGCAGCCCGGGAACCATCCCTGAAGCTTTCTTT
-	17	TRBV13	-	TRBJ2-2	CASSFGQRAENTGELFF	TGTGCCAGCAGCTTCGGGCAAAGGGCGGAGAACACCGGGGAGCTGTTTTTT
-	16	TRBV10-3	-	TRBJ1-5	CAISDSTGPGAGPQHF	TGTGCCATCAGTGACTCCACAGGGCCCGGCGCGGGGCCCCAGCATTTT
-	16	TRBV6-5	-	TRBJ2-7	CASSYSIRDPSYEQYF	TGTGCCAGCAGTTACTCCATCCGGGACCCATCCTACGAGCAGTACTTC
TRBD2	18	TRBV30	-	TRBJ2-4	CAWMLLAGGPSGKNIQYF	TGTGCCTGGATGCTCCTAGCGGGAGGGCCCTCTGGCAAAAACATTCAGTACTTC
TRBD1	16	TRBV5-5	-	TRBJ1-5	CASSPDWTGGYQPQHF	TGTGCCAGCAGCCCCGACTGGACAGGGGGTTATCAGCCCCAGCATTTT
-	12	TRBV5-1	once	TRBJ1-1	CASNGVNTEAFF	TGCGCCAGCAACGGGGTGAACACTGAAGCTTTCTTT
-	15	TRBV4-3	-	TRBJ2-5	CASSRLWGGQETQYF	TGCGCCAGCAGCCGCCTCTGGGGCGGACAAGAGACCCAGTACTTC
-	15	TRBV2	-	TRBJ2-7	CASSEDRDMGSEQYF	TGTGCCAGCAGTGAAGATCGGGATATGGGTAGCGAGCAGTACTTC
-	14	TRBV4-2	-	TRBJ2-2	CASSQEGLTGELFF	TGTGCCAGCAGCCAAGAAGGACTAACCGGGGAGCTGTTTTTT
TRBD2	14	TRBV7-9	-	TRBJ2-5	CASSPGLAEETQYF	TGTGCCAGCAGCCCAGGACTAGCGGAAGAGACCCAGTACTTC
-	14	TRBV4-1	-	TRBJ2-3	CASSQARESDTQYF	TGCGCCAGCAGCCAAGCCAGGGAGTCAGATACGCAGTATTTT
-	15	TRBV2	-	TRBJ2-7	CASNPPGHVYDEQYF	TGTGCCAGCAACCCCCCGGGACACGTATACGATGAGCAGTACTTC
-	14	TRBV6-5	-	TRBJ2-3	CASGPNGDPDTQYF	TGTGCCAGCGGCCCGAATGGAGACCCAGATACGCAGTATTTT
TRBD1	12	TRBV30	-	TRBJ1-2	CAWGNRGRSCTF	TGTGCCTGGGGGAACAGGGGGCGATCCTGCACCTTC
TRBD2	15	TRBV5-6	-	TRBJ2-2	CASTGTSGSTGELFF	TGTGCCAGCACGGGGACTAGCGGAAGCACCGGGGAGCTGTTTTTT
-	13	TRBV5-1	-	TRBJ2-2	CASSNQGSGELFF	TGCGCCAGCAGCAATCAGGGTAGCGGGGAGCTGTTTTTT
-	15	TRBV18	-	TRBJ2-3	CASSSPREGTDTQYF	TGTGCCAGCTCATCTCCGCGAGAGGGCACAGATACGCAGTATTTT
-	15	TRBV7-3	-	TRBJ2-5	CASSPSGAQGETQYF	TGTGCCAGCAGCCCCTCGGGGGCCCAGGGAGAGACCCAGTACTTC
-	13	TRBV13	-	TRBJ1-1	CASSLVGVTEAFF	TGTGCCAGCAGCTTAGTAGGGGTCACTGAAGCTTTCTTT
-	16	TRBV5-1	-	TRBJ2-7	CASSLAVALERYEQYF	TGCGCCAGCAGCTTGGCGGTAGCCTTGGAGCGATACGAGCAGTACTTC
TRBD1	17	TRBV11-2	-	TRBJ1-4	CASSPSHGQGINEKLFF	TGTGCCAGCAGCCCGAGCCATGGACAGGGGATAAATGAAAAACTGTTTTTT
-	14	TRBV4-1	-	TRBJ2-7	CASSARWGFYEQYF	TGCGCCAGCAGCGCGCGCTGGGGGTTCTACGAGCAGTACTTC
-	13	TRBV5-5	-	TRBJ2-7	CASSPGTAYEQYF	TGTGCCAGCAGTCCCGGGACCGCCTACGAGCAGTACTTC
-	14	TRBV27	-	TRBJ2-3	CASSWVASTDTQYF	TGTGCCAGCAGTTGGGTAGCTTCCACAGATACGCAGTATTTT
TRBD1	13	TRBV5-1	-	TRBJ2-7	CASSPGQTYEQYF	TGCGCCAGCAGCCCGGGACAGACCTACGAGCAGTACTTC
-	13	TRBV11-2	medium-sized	TRBJ1-1	CASSLVGGKAAFF	TGTGCCAGCAGCTTAGTCGGGGGAAAGGCGGCTTTCTTT
-	12	TRBV2	-	TRBJ2-7	CASSRRGEEQYF	TGTGCCAGCTCCCGGAGGGGGGAAGAGCAGTACTTC
TRBD1	17	TRBV4-2	-	TRBJ1-1	CASSQERWGQGDTEAFF	TGTGCCAGCAGCCAAGAAAGGTGGGGACAGGGGGACACTGAAGCTTTCTTT
TRBD2	19	TRBV4-1	-	TRBJ2-2	CASSRKGLAGGEGTGELFF	TGCGCCAGCAGCCGAAAGGGACTAGCGGGAGGTGAAGGCACCGGGGAGCTGTTTTTT